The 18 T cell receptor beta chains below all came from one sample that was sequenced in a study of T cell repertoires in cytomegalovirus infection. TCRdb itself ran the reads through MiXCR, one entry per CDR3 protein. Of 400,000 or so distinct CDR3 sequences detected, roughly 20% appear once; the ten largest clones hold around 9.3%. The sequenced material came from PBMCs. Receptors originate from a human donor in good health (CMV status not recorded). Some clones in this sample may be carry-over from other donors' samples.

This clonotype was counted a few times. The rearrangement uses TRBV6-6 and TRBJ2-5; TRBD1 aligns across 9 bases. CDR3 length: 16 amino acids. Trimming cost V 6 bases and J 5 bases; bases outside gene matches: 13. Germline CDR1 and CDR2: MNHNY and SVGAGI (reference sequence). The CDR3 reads CASSRIGQGPTETQYF. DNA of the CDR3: TGTGCCAGCAGCCGGATAGGACAGGGGCCAACGGAGACCCAGTACTTC.

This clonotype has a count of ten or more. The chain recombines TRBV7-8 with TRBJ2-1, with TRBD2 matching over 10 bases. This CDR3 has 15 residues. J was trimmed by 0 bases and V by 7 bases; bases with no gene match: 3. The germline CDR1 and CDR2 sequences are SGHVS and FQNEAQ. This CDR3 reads CASNSGGPSYNEQFF. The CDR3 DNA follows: TGTGCCAGCAATAGCGGGGGGCCCTCCTACAATGAGCAGTTCTTC. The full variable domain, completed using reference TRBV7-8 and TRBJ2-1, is GAGVSQSPRYKVAKRGQDVALRCDPISGHVSLFWYQQALGQGPEFLTYFQNEAQLDKSGLPSDRFFAERPEGSVSTLKIQRTQQEDSAVYLCASNSGGPSYNEQFFGPGTRLTVL.

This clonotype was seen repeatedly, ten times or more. The CDR3: CASSLERGHPYEQYF. CDR3 nucleotides: TGTGCCAGCAGCTTAGAACGGGGGCATCCCTACGAGCAGTACTTC. The rearrangement joins TRBV7-2 to TRBJ2-7; D assignment may be TRBD1 or TRBD2 (6 bases each). There are 15 residues in the CDR3. Germline V lookup: CDR1 SGHTA, CDR2 FQGNSA. V was cut by 1 base and J by 2 bases, with 12 bases left in between. Variable domain in full (rest from reference TRBV7-2 and TRBJ2-7): GAGVSQSPSNKVTEKGKDVELRCDPISGHTALYWYRQSLGQGLEFLIYFQGNSAPDKSGLPSDRFSAERTGGSVSTLTIQRTQQEDSAVYLCASSLERGHPYEQYFGPGTRLTVT.

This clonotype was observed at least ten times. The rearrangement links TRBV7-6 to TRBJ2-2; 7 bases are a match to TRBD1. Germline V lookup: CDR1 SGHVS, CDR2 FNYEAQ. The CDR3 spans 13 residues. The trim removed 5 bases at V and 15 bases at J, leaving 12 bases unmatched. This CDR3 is CASSPPGTVRMFF. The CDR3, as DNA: TGTGCCAGCAGCCCACCCGGGACAGTTAGGATGTTTTTT. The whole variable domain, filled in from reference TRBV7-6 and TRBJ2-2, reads GAGVSQSPRYKVTKRGQDVALRCDPISGHVSLYWYRQALGQGPEFLTYFNYEAQQDKSGLPNDRFSAERPEGSISTLTIQRTEQRDSAMYRCASSPPGTVRMFFGEGSRLTVL.

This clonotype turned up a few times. CDR3 region: CASSLAQTNTEAFF. The CDR3 bases are TGTGCCAGCAGCTTAGCCCAGACGAACACTGAAGCTTTCTTT. The rearrangement uses TRBV7-9 and TRBJ1-1; D is ambiguous. Germline assignment: CDR1 SEHNR and CDR2 FQNEAQ (reference sequence). The CDR3 extends over 14 amino acids. The V and J ends lost 0 bases and 1 base respectively, with 6 bases between them.

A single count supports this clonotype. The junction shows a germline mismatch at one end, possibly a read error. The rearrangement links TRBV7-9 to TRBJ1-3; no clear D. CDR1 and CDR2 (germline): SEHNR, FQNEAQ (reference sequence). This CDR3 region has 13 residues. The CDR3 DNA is TGTGCCAGAAGCTTAATAGGGCAAAACACCATATATTTT. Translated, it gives CARSLIGQNTIYF. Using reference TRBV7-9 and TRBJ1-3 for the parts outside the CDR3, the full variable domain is DTGVSQNPRHKITKRGQNVTFRCDPISEHNRLYWYRQTLGQGPEFLTYFQNEAQLEKSRLLSDRFSAERPKGSFSTLEIQRTEQGDSAMYLCARSLIGQNTIYFGEGSWLTVV.

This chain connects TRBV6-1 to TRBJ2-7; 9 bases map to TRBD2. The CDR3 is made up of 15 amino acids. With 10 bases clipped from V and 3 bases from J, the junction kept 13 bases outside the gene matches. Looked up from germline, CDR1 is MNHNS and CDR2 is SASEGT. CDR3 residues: CAIGKREEGYYEQYF. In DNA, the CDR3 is TGTGCCATTGGGAAGCGGGAGGAGGGGTACTACGAGCAGTACTTC.

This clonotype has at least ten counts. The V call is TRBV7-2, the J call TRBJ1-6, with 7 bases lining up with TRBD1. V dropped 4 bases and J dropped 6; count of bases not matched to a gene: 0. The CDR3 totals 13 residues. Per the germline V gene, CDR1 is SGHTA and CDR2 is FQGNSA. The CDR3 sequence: CASSSGGNSPLHF. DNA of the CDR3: TGTGCCAGCAGCTCAGGGGGTAATTCACCCCTCCACTTT.

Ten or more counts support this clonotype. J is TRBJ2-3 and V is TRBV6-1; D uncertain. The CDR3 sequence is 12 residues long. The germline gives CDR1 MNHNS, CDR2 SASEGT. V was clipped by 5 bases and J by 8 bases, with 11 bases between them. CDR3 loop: CASSSDSATQYF. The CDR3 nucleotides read TGTGCCAGCAGTTCCGACTCCGCTACGCAGTATTTT.

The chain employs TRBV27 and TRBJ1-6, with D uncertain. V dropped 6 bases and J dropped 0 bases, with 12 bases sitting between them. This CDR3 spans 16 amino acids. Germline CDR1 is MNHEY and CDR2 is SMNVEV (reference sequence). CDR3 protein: CASSARRSSYNSPLHF. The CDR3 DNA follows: TGTGCCAGCAGCGCCAGGAGGAGCTCCTATAATTCACCCCTCCACTTT.

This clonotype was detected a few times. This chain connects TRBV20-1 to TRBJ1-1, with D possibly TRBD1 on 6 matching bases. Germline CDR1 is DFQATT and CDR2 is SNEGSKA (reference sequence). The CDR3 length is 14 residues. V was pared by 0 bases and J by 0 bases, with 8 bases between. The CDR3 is CSARDGTMNTEAFF. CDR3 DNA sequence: TGCAGTGCTAGAGATGGGACAATGAACACTGAAGCTTTCTTT.

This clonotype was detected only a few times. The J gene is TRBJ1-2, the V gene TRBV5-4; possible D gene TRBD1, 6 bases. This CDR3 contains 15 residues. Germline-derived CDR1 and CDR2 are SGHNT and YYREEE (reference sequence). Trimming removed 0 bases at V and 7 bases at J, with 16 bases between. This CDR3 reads CASSLGQEGSSGYTF. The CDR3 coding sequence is TGTGCCAGCAGCTTGGGACAGGAGGGATCCTCTGGCTACACCTTC.

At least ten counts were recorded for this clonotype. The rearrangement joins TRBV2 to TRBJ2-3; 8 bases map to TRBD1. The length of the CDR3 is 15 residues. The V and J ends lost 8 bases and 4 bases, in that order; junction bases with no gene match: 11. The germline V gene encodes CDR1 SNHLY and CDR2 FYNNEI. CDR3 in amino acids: CASVFRTGSADTQYF. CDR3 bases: TGTGCCAGCGTGTTCAGGACAGGGAGCGCAGATACGCAGTATTTT.

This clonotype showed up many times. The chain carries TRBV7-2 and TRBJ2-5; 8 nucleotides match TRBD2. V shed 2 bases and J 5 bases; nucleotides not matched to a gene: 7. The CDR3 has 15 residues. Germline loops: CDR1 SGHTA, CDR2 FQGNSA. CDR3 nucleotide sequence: TGTGCCAGCAGCTTAAACGGGGGGGCGTATGAGACCCAGTACTTC. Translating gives CASSLNGGAYETQYF.

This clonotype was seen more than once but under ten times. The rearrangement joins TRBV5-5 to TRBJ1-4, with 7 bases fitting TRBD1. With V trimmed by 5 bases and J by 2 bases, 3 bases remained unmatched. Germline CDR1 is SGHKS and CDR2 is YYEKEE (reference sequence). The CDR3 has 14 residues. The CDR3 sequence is CASRVQGTNEKLFF. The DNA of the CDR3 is TGTGCCAGCAGGGTACAGGGGACTAATGAAAAACTGTTTTTT.

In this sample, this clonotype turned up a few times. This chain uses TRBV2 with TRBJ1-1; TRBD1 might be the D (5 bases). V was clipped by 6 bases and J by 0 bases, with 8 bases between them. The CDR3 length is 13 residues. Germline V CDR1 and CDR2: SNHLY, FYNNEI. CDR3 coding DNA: TGTGCCAGCAGAGGGGAGTTGAACACTGAAGCTTTCTTT. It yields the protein CASRGELNTEAFF.

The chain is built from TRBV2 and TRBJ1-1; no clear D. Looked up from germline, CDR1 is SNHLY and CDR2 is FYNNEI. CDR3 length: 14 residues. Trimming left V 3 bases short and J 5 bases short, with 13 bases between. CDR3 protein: CASSESTPRTEAFF. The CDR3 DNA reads TGTGCCAGCAGTGAGTCGACCCCGAGGACTGAAGCTTTCTTT.

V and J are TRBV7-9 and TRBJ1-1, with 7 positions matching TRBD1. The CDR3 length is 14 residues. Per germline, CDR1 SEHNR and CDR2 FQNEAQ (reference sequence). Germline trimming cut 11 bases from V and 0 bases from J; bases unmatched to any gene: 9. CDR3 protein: CAAHPDRLNTEAFF. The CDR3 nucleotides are TGTGCCGCTCATCCGGACAGGTTGAACACTGAAGCTTTCTTT.